This TCR beta chain was captured by sequencing in a study of tumor and adjacent non-tumor tissue in lung cancer. Study in general: Histology: under 15 adenocarcinoma, a couple of squamous cell carcinoma, 1 small cell lung cancer. Each sample yielded a few million productive TCRbeta reads on average.

This clonotype showed up just once. The antigen is not known. The junction shows a germline mismatch at one end, possibly a read error. This sample's RNA came from whole unsorted tissue. The CDR3 runs to 15 residues. Germline V lookup: CDR1 DFQATT, CDR2 SNEGSKA (reference sequence). The library came from three nested PCR rounds adapted from ARM-PCR protocols. TCRdb passed the multiplex PCR reads through MiXCR, listing each CDR3 protein once. The data contain tens of thousands of distinct CDR3 sequences, 60% of them singletons. General study results and limits: Normal lung showed higher cumulative top 100 clone frequency than tumor.

This TCR was sampled from a man aged 45-65 years with non-small cell lung cancer. The chain combines TRBV20-1 with TRBJ2-7, with TRBD1 as a possible D gene (6 bases). Sequencing input: lung tumor tissue. The CDR3 sequence is CCTRDQGQLSYELYF. CDR3 coding DNA: TGCTGTACTAGAGATCAGGGGCAACTCTCCTACGAGCTGTACTTC.